This TCR beta chain was documented in a study of CD8 T cells in Susac syndrome. Random hexamers primed reverse transcription of about 0.45 to 1 ug RNA. With immunoSEQ multiplex PCR, TCR beta CDR3 was amplified across 54 Vbeta and 13 Jbeta. TCRdb analysed the immunoSEQ multiplex PCR reads with MiXCR anew, one entry per CDR3 protein. The sample consists of about 110,000 distinct CDR3 sequences, 90% to 98% of them appearing once. As to this clonotype: Its antigen is unknown.

General study findings and limits: It was acknowledged by the study that relatively few individuals were included in its TCR sequencing and HLA analysis.

Negative isolation was used for CD8+ and CD4+ T cells, and FACS enrichment was applied to TEMRA cells. The V and J ends lost 7 bases and 5 bases respectively, with 14 bases between them. The CDR3 has 13 residues. The sequence derives from a human donor in good health. Input material: CD4+ T cells from PBMCs. The chain recombines TRBV12-3 or TRBV12-4 with TRBJ1-1, with D possibly being TRBD1 (5 bases). The CDR3 bases are TGTGCCAGCACCAAAGGAGCAGGGACTGAAGCTTTCTTT. Its translation is CASTKGAGTEAFF.